The source of this TCR beta chain is a study of blood T cell repertoires in COVID-19. The data were produced by immunoSEQ multiplex PCR, yet TCRdb's version contains in-frame clones alone and is incomplete. The table has fewer than 450,000 clones, 90% seen once. Assignment of participants to cohorts was predicated upon participant-reported clinical history. The CDR3 length is 15 residues. Per germline, CDR1 MDHEN and CDR2 SYDVKM. V dropped 5 bases and J dropped 5 bases, with 19 bases sitting between them. The sequencing sample was made of PBMCs or T cells enriched from blood (not recorded which). The receptor was derived from a man younger than 35 who had recovered from COVID-19. The chain is built from TRBV28 and TRBJ2-7; TRBD2 might be the D (6 bases). The CDR3, as DNA: TGTGCCAGCAGTCCACTCGGAGGGGAGAGGAACGAGCAGTACTTC. Protein sequence: CASSPLGGERNEQYF.